Sequencing of this T cell receptor (beta chain) was carried out in a study of CD8 T cells in ankylosing spondylitis. From germline, CDR1 is SGHNT and CDR2 YYREEE (reference sequence). The ends lost 4 bases at V and 3 bases at J; junction bases unmatched: 7. The CDR3 sequence is 16 residues long. Comment on this clonotype: Its antigen is still unknown.

One entry per CDR3 protein, called by TCRdb with MiXCR from the 5' RACE reads. The top ten hold 35% to 50% of the sample, which has roughly 30,000 distinct CDR3 sequences, less than 40% seen once. Study outcomes and limitations: A CD8+ phenotype characterized the disease-linked clones, which were relatively rare in peripheral blood. In reactive arthritis synovial fluid and blood, some motif variants had been reported before. The authors reported significant enrichment of disease-linked clones in matched ankylosing spondylitis synovial fluid. Blood from ankylosing spondylitis patients appeared to carry a characteristic eight-variant TCR beta motif.

The specimen was synovial fluid, either unsorted or a sorted T cell fraction (not recorded which). The TCR originated in a male donor with ankylosing spondylitis. The chain uses TRBV5-4 and TRBJ2-1, with 10 positions matching TRBD1. CDR3 sequence reads: CASSPIRDRGYNEQFF. As DNA, the CDR3 is TGTGCCAGCAGCCCGATCCGGGACAGGGGCTACAATGAGCAGTTCTTC.